The 17 T cell receptor beta chains presented below share a single source sample, sequenced in a study of blood T cell repertoires in COVID-19. The method was immunoSEQ multiplex PCR; TCRdb's version includes in-frame clones alone and lacks a portion of them. The repertoire holds approximately 220,000 clones, with roughly 80% as singletons. Sequencing input: peripheral blood. The receptors were gathered from a woman of 80 years or more with acute or convalescent COVID-19.

The gene calls are TRBV4-2 and TRBJ2-1; 7 bases match TRBD1. The CDR3 sequence is 14 residues long. The V gene end was trimmed by 0 bases and the J gene end by 4 bases; junction bases not matched to a gene: 0. Germline CDR1 and CDR2: LGHNA and YNFKEQ. The CDR3 is CASSQDRGYNEQFF. The CDR3 DNA reads as TGTGCCAGCAGCCAAGACAGGGGGTACAATGAGCAGTTCTTC.

The V call is TRBV19, the J call TRBJ2-2, with 16 positions matching TRBD2. The ends lost 3 bases at V and 0 bases at J; junction bases unmatched: 1. The CDR3 is made up of 18 amino acids. Germline values: CDR1 LNHDA, CDR2 SQIVND (reference sequence). CDR3 coding DNA: TGTGCCAGTAGTATCGGGACTAGCGGGGGGGCGAACACCGGGGAGCTGTTTTTT. It is translated as CASSIGTSGGANTGELFF.

This chain connects TRBV15 to TRBJ1-1; no clear D. This CDR3 is 16 amino acids long. Looked up from germline, CDR1 is LNHNV and CDR2 is YYDKDF (reference sequence). V lost 0 bases and J 0 bases, leaving 11 bases between the germline ends. The chain's CDR3 is CATSREVSVLNTEAFF. The CDR3, as DNA: TGTGCCACCAGCAGAGAGGTGTCGGTGTTGAACACTGAAGCTTTCTTT.

This chain links TRBV19 with TRBJ2-1; a weak D match, TRBD2 (7 bases). The CDR3 contains 14 residues. In germline, CDR1 is LNHDA, CDR2 SQIVND (reference sequence). The V gene lost 2 bases and the J gene lost 8 bases, with 13 bases spanning the gap. In nucleotides, the CDR3 is TGTGCCAGTAGTATAACGGGGGGCCGGGATGAGCAGTTCTTC. Translating gives CASSITGGRDEQFF. Looking up the rest from reference TRBV19 and TRBJ2-1 gives the full variable domain: DGGITQSPKYLFRKEGQNVTLSCEQNLNHDAMYWYRQDPGQGLRLIYYSQIVNDFQKGDIAEGYSVSREKKESFPLTVTSAQKNPTAFYLCASSITGGRDEQFFGPGTRLTVL.

V gene TRBV6-1 combines with J gene TRBJ2-3; D might be TRBD2 (6 bases). V was pared by 3 bases and J by 6 bases, with 10 bases between. The CDR3 covers 13 residues. Per the germline V gene, CDR1 is MNHNS and CDR2 is SASEGT. The CDR3: CASSDRGRDTQYF. DNA for the CDR3: TGTGCCAGCAGTGACCGGGGGAGGGATACGCAGTATTTT.

Only a few counts were recorded for this clone. The gene calls are TRBV2 and TRBJ1-4; 9 bases are a match to TRBD1. CDR3 length: 14 residues. Germline V gene lookup returns CDR1 SNHLY and CDR2 FYNNEI. V was clipped by 6 bases and J by 6 bases; unmatched bases: 5. CDR3 in amino acids: CASRPRTGDEKLFF. In DNA, the CDR3 is TGTGCCAGCAGGCCCAGGACAGGGGATGAAAAACTGTTTTTT.

This clone showed up just once. This chain uses TRBV4-1 with TRBJ2-3; 7 bases map to TRBD1. Germline V gene data show CDR1 as MGHRA and CDR2 as YSYEKL. This CDR3 has 19 residues. V lost 3 bases to trimming and J lost 6 bases; unmatched junction nucleotides: 21. The CDR3 protein is CASSHVPMRGRVDSDTQYF. The CDR3 nucleotides read TGCGCCAGCAGCCACGTTCCCATGAGGGGGCGGGTAGATTCGGATACGCAGTATTTT.

The V call is TRBV19, the J call TRBJ2-7; 7 bases align to TRBD1. Germline CDR1 reads LNHDA; CDR2 reads SQIVND (reference sequence). This CDR3 region has 14 residues. Germline trimming cut 7 bases from V and 3 bases from J; bases unmatched to any gene: 9. The CDR3 DNA follows: TGTGCCAGTAATGCCGGGACAGTCAACTACGAGCAGTACTTC. Translated: CASNAGTVNYEQYF.

V usage is TRBV3-1 (or the pseudogene TRBV3-2) and J usage is TRBJ2-2, with D perhaps TRBD2 (6 bases). The CDR3 runs 15 residues. Germline CDR1 is LGHDT and CDR2 is YNNKEL (reference sequence). V was cut by 3 bases and J by 4 bases, with 12 bases left in between. The CDR3 coding sequence is TGTGCCAGCAGCCAGGCGGGACGGAGCACCGGGGAGCTGTTTTTT. Translation: CASSQAGRSTGELFF.

The rearrangement joins TRBV21-1 to TRBJ1-5; the listed D gene, TRBD1, was not tested against the DNA. TRBV21-1 has pseudogene status. This CDR3 comprises 18 residues. As DNA, the CDR3 is TGTGCCAGCAGCAAAGTGTGCCCGACAGGCCCTAGCAATCAGCCCCAGCATTTT. It encodes CASSKVCPTGPSNQPQHF.

This chain uses TRBV7-8 with TRBJ2-3; 8 bases match TRBD2. V was clipped by 0 bases and J by 1 base; unmatched bases: 0. Germline V gene sequence: CDR1 SGHVS, CDR2 FQNEAQ. The CDR3 has 15 amino acids. The CDR3 here is CASSLALAGTDTQYF. The CDR3 DNA follows: TGTGCCAGCAGCTTAGCACTAGCGGGCACAGATACGCAGTATTTT.

The V gene is TRBV28, the J gene TRBJ2-3, with a weak D call TRBD1 (5 bases). Germline CDR1 reads MDHEN; CDR2 reads SYDVKM. The CDR3 extends over 14 amino acids. Trimming shortened V by 4 bases and J by 3 bases, and 11 bases separated the two germline ends. CDR3 DNA sequence: TGTGCCAGCAGTTCGCCAGGGTTGACAGATACGCAGTATTTT. Residues: CASSSPGLTDTQYF.

This rearrangement joins TRBV6-6 to TRBJ1-2, with TRBD1 matching over 10 bases. CDR3 length equals 17 residues. Looked up from germline, CDR1 is MNHNY and CDR2 is SVGAGI (reference sequence). With V trimmed by 5 bases and J by 4 bases, 13 bases remained unmatched. CDR3 DNA sequence: TGTGCCAGCAGTCTCCTGACTGGACAGGGGGAGGTCTATGGCTACACCTTC. It specifies CASSLLTGQGEVYGYTF.

The chain uses TRBV5-1 and TRBJ2-1; 10 bases align to TRBD2. There are 16 residues in the CDR3. Trimming at V came to 4 bases and at J to 11 bases, leaving 15 bases not matched to a gene. Looked up from germline, CDR1 is SGHRS and CDR2 is YFSETQ. The chain's CDR3 is CASSLQLAGVGRKQFF. In DNA, the CDR3 is TGCGCCAGCAGCCTCCAGCTAGCGGGGGTGGGGCGGAAGCAGTTCTTC.

This rearrangement joins TRBV10-2 to TRBJ1-2, with D perhaps matching TRBD1 (5 bases). The V gene lost 8 bases and the J gene lost 5 bases, with 9 bases spanning the gap. Germline lookup yields CDR1 WSHSY and CDR2 SAAADI. This CDR3 region has 11 residues. The DNA of the CDR3 is TGCGCCAGCGGGGGGGGATATGGCTACACCTTC. Translated: CASGGGYGYTF.

This clone was seen once. The V call is TRBV6-5, the J call TRBJ2-3; D perhaps matches TRBD1 (6 bases). V was shortened by 6 bases and J by 4 bases, with 17 bases between the two germline ends. Germline CDR1 and CDR2: MNHEY and SVGAGI. This CDR3 spans 15 amino acids. The CDR3 DNA is TGTGCCAGCAGGGGGGCCCGTCTTATCGCAGATACGCAGTATTTT. It specifies CASRGARLIADTQYF.

This rearrangement joins TRBV30 to TRBJ1-6; D unclear. The ends were cut back, 3 bases at V and 0 bases at J, with 9 bases in the middle. CDR1 and CDR2 (germline): GTSNPN, SVGIG (reference sequence). The CDR3 has 15 residues. CDR3 region: CAWRTLSSYNSPLHF. The CDR3 DNA reads as TGTGCCTGGAGGACATTAAGCTCCTATAATTCACCCCTCCACTTT.